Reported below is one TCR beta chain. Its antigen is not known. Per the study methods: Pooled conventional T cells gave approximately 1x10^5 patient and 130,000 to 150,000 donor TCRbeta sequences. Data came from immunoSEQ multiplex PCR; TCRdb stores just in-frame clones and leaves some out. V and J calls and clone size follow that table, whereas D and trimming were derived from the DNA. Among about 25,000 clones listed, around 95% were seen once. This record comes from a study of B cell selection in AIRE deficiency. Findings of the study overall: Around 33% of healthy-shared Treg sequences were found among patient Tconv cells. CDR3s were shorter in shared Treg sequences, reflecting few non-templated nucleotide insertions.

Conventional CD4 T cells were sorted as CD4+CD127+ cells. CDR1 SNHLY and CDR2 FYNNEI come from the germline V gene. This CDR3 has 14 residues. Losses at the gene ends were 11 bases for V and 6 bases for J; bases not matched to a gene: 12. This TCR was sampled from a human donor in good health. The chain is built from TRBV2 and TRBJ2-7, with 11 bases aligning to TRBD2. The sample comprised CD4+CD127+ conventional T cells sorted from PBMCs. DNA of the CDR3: TGTGCCGGCCGAACGGGACTAGCGGTGCGCGAGCAGTACTTC. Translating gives CAGRTGLAVREQYF.